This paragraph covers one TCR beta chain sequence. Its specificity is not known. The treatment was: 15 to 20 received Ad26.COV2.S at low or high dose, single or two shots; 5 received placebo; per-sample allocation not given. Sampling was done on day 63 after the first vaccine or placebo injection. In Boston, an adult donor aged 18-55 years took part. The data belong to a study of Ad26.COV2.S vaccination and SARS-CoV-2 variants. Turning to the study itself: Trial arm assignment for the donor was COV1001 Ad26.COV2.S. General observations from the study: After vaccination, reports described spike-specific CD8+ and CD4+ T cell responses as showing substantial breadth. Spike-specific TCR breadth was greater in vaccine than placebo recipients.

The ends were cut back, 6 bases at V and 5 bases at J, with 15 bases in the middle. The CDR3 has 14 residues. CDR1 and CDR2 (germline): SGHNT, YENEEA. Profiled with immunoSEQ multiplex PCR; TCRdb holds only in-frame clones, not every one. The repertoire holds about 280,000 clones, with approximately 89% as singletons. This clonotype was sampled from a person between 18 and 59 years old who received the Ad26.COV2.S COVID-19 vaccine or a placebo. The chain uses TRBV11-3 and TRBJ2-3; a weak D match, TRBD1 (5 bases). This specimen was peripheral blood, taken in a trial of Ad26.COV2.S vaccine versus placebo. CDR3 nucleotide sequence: TGTGCCAGCAGTGACGAGTCTCAGGGAGATACGCAGTATTTT. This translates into CASSDESQGDTQYF.